This T cell receptor (beta chain) is from a study of blood T cell repertoires in COVID-19. Study background: Italy, Spain and the United States were the sources of the convalescent and acute COVID-19 samples.

Adults between roughly 18 and 95 years of age took part from 20 to 25 US areas. Cohorts were based on clinical histories the participants reported. As handled by the study authors: Reference gene primer amplification yielded estimated nucleated cell counts. Data came from immunoSEQ multiplex PCR; TCRdb stores just in-frame clones and leaves some out. The V and J calls and clone size come from that table; D and trimming were worked out from the DNA. The data hold about 180,000 clones, with roughly nine tenths observed a single time. There are 16 residues in the CDR3. Germline lookup yields CDR1 SNHLY and CDR2 FYNNEI. The V end lost 6 bases, the J end lost 6 bases, and 23 bases lay between the germline ends.

Material for sequencing was PBMCs or T cells enriched from blood (not recorded which). This sequence was found in a middle-aged woman with acute COVID-19. V and J are TRBV2 and TRBJ1-1; D uncertain. CDR3 residues: CASRPTVVRGSAEAFF. In DNA, the CDR3 is TGTGCCAGCAGGCCAACGGTTGTACGGGGTTCAGCTGAAGCTTTCTTT.